This entry lists 24 T cell receptor beta chains sequenced from one sample in a study of T cell responses to AZD1222 COVID-19 vaccine. Sequenced by immunoSEQ multiplex PCR; TCRdb stores in-frame clones only, minus some. Of more than 100,000 clones in the sample, about 91% were seen once. Sequencing used peripheral blood, obtained on day 0 of AZD1222 vaccination. The source is an adult in good health.

The chain carries TRBV19 and TRBJ1-6; no reliable D call. The CDR3 spans 15 residues. V lost 0 bases and J lost 5, with 8 bases in between. The germline CDR1 and CDR2 sequences are LNHDA and SQIVND (reference sequence). CDR3 nucleotide sequence: TGTGCCAGTAGTATAGATCTACCGAATAATTCACCCCTCCACTTT. As protein: CASSIDLPNNSPLHF.

This chain joins TRBV6-5 and TRBJ1-1, with unresolved D. Germline V CDR1 and CDR2: MNHEY, SVGAGI. The CDR3 runs to 12 residues. The ends were cut back, 4 bases at V and 9 bases at J, with 12 bases in the middle. The CDR3 spells CASSLRAGKAFF. DNA for the CDR3: TGTGCCAGCAGTTTAAGGGCAGGTAAAGCTTTCTTT.

J is TRBJ2-7 and V is TRBV6-5; 12 nucleotides match TRBD2. The ends lost 7 bases at V and 7 bases at J; junction bases unmatched: 8. Germline V CDR1 and CDR2: MNHEY, SVGAGI. The CDR3 is 14 residues long. The CDR3 protein is CASMRLAGVREQYV. The CDR3 nucleotides read TGTGCCAGCATGCGACTAGCGGGAGTCAGAGAGCAGTACGTC.

V and J are TRBV7-9 and TRBJ1-4; D is possibly TRBD1 (6 bases). CDR3 size: 14 residues. V was clipped by 2 bases and J by 10 bases, with 14 bases between them. Germline CDR1 is SEHNR and CDR2 is FQNEAQ (reference sequence). CDR3 sequence (DNA): TGTGCCAGCAGCTTAAAAAAGGGGGGTTCAAAACTGTTTTTT. It codes for CASSLKKGGSKLFF. The variable domain in full, completed from reference TRBV7-9 and TRBJ1-4, reads DTGVSQNPRHKITKRGQNVTFRCDPISEHNRLYWYRQTLGQGPEFLTYFQNEAQLEKSRLLSDRFSAERPKGSFSTLEIQRTEQGDSAMYLCASSLKKGGSKLFFGSGTQLSVL.

The chain has TRBV2 and TRBJ2-5, with D maybe TRBD2 (7 bases). V was trimmed by 7 bases and J by 4 bases, leaving 16 bases between them. Germline loops: CDR1 SNHLY, CDR2 FYNNEI. CDR3 length: 14 amino acids. The CDR3 loop reads CASNGGGGRETQYF. CDR3 nucleotides: TGTGCCAGCAATGGGGGGGGCGGCCGAGAGACCCAGTACTTC.

This chain joins TRBV5-5 and TRBJ1-6, with 7 bases identical to TRBD1. The CDR3 contains 15 residues. V dropped 4 bases and J dropped 10; count of bases not matched to a gene: 11. The germline V gene has CDR1 SGHKS and CDR2 YYEKEE (reference sequence). The CDR3 coding sequence is TGTGCCAGCAGCAACGCACAGGGGCAATGGTCACCCCTCCACTTT. Encoded protein: CASSNAQGQWSPLHF.

The rearrangement links TRBV6-1 to TRBJ2-1; D uncertain. Trimming pared 2 bases from V and 10 bases from J, leaving 6 bases between. Germline V gives CDR1 MNHNS, CDR2 SASEGT. The CDR3 totals 11 residues. For the CDR3, the DNA is TGTGCCAGCAGTGAATTGTGGGAGCAGTTCTTC. Protein product: CASSELWEQFF.

V gene TRBV5-4 combines with J gene TRBJ2-5; 11 bases are a match to TRBD2. This CDR3 is built from 16 residues. V dropped 4 bases and J dropped 4; count of bases not matched to a gene: 9. Germline V gene lookup returns CDR1 SGHNT and CDR2 YYREEE (reference sequence). As DNA, the CDR3 is TGTGCCAGCAGCCCCTATAGCGGGGGGGCTCGAGAGACCCAGTACTTC. This codes for CASSPYSGGARETQYF. The entire variable domain, with the rest obtained from reference TRBV5-4 and TRBJ2-5, is as follows: ETGVTQSPTHLIKTRGQQVTLRCSSQSGHNTVSWYQQALGQGPQFIFQYYREEENGRGNFPPRFSGLQFPNYSSELNVNALELDDSALYLCASSPYSGGARETQYFGPGTRLLVL.

J is TRBJ1-3 and V is TRBV12-3 or TRBV12-4; no firm D call. V shed 2 bases and J shed 8 bases, with 4 bases lying between them. The CDR3 sequence is 11 residues long. Here the CDR3 reads CASSLSDTIYF. The DNA of the CDR3 is TGTGCCAGCAGTTTAAGCGACACCATATATTTT.

The rearrangement uses TRBV30 and TRBJ1-5; D is unclear. The ends were cut back, 2 bases at V and 3 bases at J, with 8 bases in the middle. Germline V gives CDR1 GTSNPN, CDR2 SVGIG (reference sequence). This CDR3 region has 13 residues. The CDR3 DNA reads as TGTGCCTGGAGTAATCGTATCAATCAGCCCCAGCATTTT. Translating gives CAWSNRINQPQHF.

V gene TRBV4-3 combines with J gene TRBJ2-1, with 8 bases fitting TRBD2. The CDR3 totals 17 residues. Trimming at V came to 3 bases and at J to 0 bases, leaving 7 bases not matched to a gene. Per germline, CDR1 LGHNA and CDR2 YSLEER. As DNA, the CDR3 is TGCGCCAGCAGCCAGATCAGGGCGGGGGGCTCCTACAATGAGCAGTTCTTC. It codes for CASSQIRAGGSYNEQFF.

The chain joins TRBV5-1 to TRBJ1-1; D may be TRBD1 (6 bases). This CDR3 comprises 17 residues. Trimming removed 0 bases from V and 5 bases from J, with 20 bases in between. Per the germline V gene, CDR1 is SGHRS and CDR2 is YFSETQ. This CDR3 reads CASSLGYQGPSVTEAFF. The CDR3 bases are TGCGCCAGCAGCTTGGGGTATCAGGGGCCATCAGTGACTGAAGCTTTCTTT.

Points on this clone: Relative to the germline gene, one junction end is altered; a read error may explain this. The J gene is TRBJ2-3, the V gene TRBV7-3, with 7 positions matching TRBD1. Per the germline V gene, CDR1 is SGHTA and CDR2 is FQGTGA. The CDR3 is made up of 14 amino acids. This CDR3 reads CASSLTGVEDTQYF. CDR3 in DNA: TGTGCCAGCAGCCTAACAGGGGTGGAAGATACGCAGTATTTT.

V gene TRBV2 combines with J gene TRBJ2-3; D is unresolved. CDR3 length: 15 amino acids. The V gene lost 6 bases and the J gene lost 3 bases, with 16 bases spanning the gap. Germline V gene lookup returns CDR1 SNHLY and CDR2 FYNNEI. CDR3 region: CASSEDPVGTDTQYF. For the CDR3, the DNA is TGTGCCAGCAGCGAGGACCCTGTCGGGACAGATACGCAGTATTTT. Supplemented by reference TRBV2 and TRBJ2-3, the full variable domain reads EPEVTQTPSHQVTQMGQEVILRCVPISNHLYFYWYRQILGQKVEFLVSFYNNEISEKSEIFDDQFSVERPDGSNFTLKIRSTKLEDSAMYFCASSEDPVGTDTQYFGPGTRLTVL.

The rearrangement uses TRBV19 and TRBJ1-1; 8 nucleotides match TRBD1. CDR3 length: 14 amino acids. After removal of 3 bases from V and 4 bases from J, the junction contained 4 bases not matched to a gene. The V gene's germline CDR1 is LNHDA and CDR2 SQIVND (reference sequence). In DNA form, the CDR3 reads TGTGCCAGTAGTATCTTCCAGGGGGCCACTGAAGCTTTCTTT. It specifies CASSIFQGATEAFF.

J is TRBJ1-1 and V is TRBV3-1 (or the pseudogene TRBV3-2), with TRBD1 as a possible D gene (5 bases). The V gene lost 3 bases and the J gene lost 4 bases, with 9 bases spanning the gap. The CDR3 runs 13 residues. Per the germline V gene, CDR1 is LGHDT and CDR2 is YNNKEL (reference sequence). CDR3: CASSQVRGTEAFF. In DNA, the CDR3 is TGTGCCAGCAGCCAGGTAAGGGGCACTGAAGCTTTCTTT.

The chain joins TRBV18 to TRBJ1-1, with TRBD1 as a possible D gene (5 bases). Germline-derived CDR1 and CDR2 are KGHSH and LQKENI. V was cut by 3 bases and J by 3 bases, with 11 bases left in between. This CDR3 comprises 14 residues. CDR3 sequence reads: CASSPTGGDTEAFF. CDR3 in DNA: TGTGCCAGCTCACCCACCGGAGGGGACACTGAAGCTTTCTTT.

V is TRBV6-5 and J is TRBJ2-7, with a tentative D call TRBD2 (5 bases). CDR1 is MNHEY and CDR2 is SVGAGI in the germline V gene. This CDR3 comprises 14 residues. The V end was cut by 6 bases, the J end by 3 bases, with 15 bases between. In nucleotides, the CDR3 is TGTGCCAGCAGGAGGGTTCACCTTGACTACGAGCAGTACTTC. Translation gives CASRRVHLDYEQYF.

The chain couples TRBV2 to TRBJ1-2; TRBD1 aligns across 7 bases. Germline V gives CDR1 SNHLY, CDR2 FYNNEI. This CDR3 is built from 14 residues. The junction had 9 bases not matched to a gene; V was cut back by 7 bases and J by 4 bases. The CDR3 spells CASTARGLGYGYTF. As DNA, the CDR3 is TGTGCCAGCACCGCGAGGGGGCTGGGCTATGGCTACACCTTC.

The V gene is TRBV7-2, the J gene TRBJ1-4; the D gene is possibly TRBD1 (5 bases). The CDR3 loop spans 15 amino acids. V lost 2 bases and J lost 8, with 15 bases in between. From germline, CDR1 is SGHTA and CDR2 FQGNSA. This CDR3 is CASSLRGGAREKLFF. The CDR3 coding sequence is TGTGCCAGCAGCTTACGGGGGGGAGCCCGGGAAAAACTGTTTTTT.

The gene calls are TRBV5-8 and TRBJ2-2; D not certain. Per the germline V gene, CDR1 is SGHTS and CDR2 is YDEGEE. This CDR3 is 15 amino acids long. The germline V and J ends were trimmed by 3 bases and 0 bases, with 9 bases remaining between them. In nucleotides, the CDR3 is TGTGCCAGCAGCTCACCACCGACGAACACCGGGGAGCTGTTTTTT. This encodes CASSSPPTNTGELFF.

The rearrangement links TRBV19 to TRBJ1-6; no clear D gene. Trimming took off 8 bases at V and 10 bases at J, with 12 bases between the two ends. The germline V gene has CDR1 LNHDA and CDR2 SQIVND (reference sequence). The CDR3 is 12 residues long. CDR3: CASWTLGSPLHF. The CDR3 DNA sequence: TGTGCCAGTTGGACCCTCGGGTCACCCCTCCACTTT.

The chain joins TRBV7-6 to TRBJ1-3, with D maybe TRBD1 (5 bases). The germline V and J ends were trimmed by 5 bases and 8 bases, with 19 bases remaining between them. The V gene's germline CDR1 is SGHVS and CDR2 FNYEAQ. There are 15 residues in the CDR3. CDR3 sequence: CASSVGDGQGYTIYF. CDR3 DNA sequence: TGTGCCAGCAGCGTAGGGGACGGGCAGGGCTACACCATATATTTT. Based on the CDR3 plus reference TRBV7-6 and TRBJ1-3, the full variable domain is GAGVSQSPRYKVTKRGQDVALRCDPISGHVSLYWYRQALGQGPEFLTYFNYEAQQDKSGLPNDRFSAERPEGSISTLTIQRTEQRDSAMYRCASSVGDGQGYTIYFGEGSWLTVV.

The V and J genes are TRBV4-1 and TRBJ2-5; D not resolved. This CDR3 has 15 amino acids. V lost 3 bases and J lost 4, with 15 bases in between. Germline V CDR1 and CDR2: MGHRA, YSYEKL. The CDR3 nucleotides read TGCGCCAGCAGCCAGGGTGGCGACCTCCGAGAGACCCAGTACTTC. Amino acids: CASSQGGDLRETQYF.